This is a list of T cell receptor beta chains from one sample in a study of post-analysis software for immune sequencing data. TCRdb re-called the PCR reads through MiXCR, storing one row per CDR3 protein. The sample carries about 820,000 distinct CDR3 sequences, roughly 50% recorded once. Sequenced input: blood. These TCRs come from a girl between 10 and 17 years old with multiple sclerosis. The CDR3 runs from the conserved cysteine through the conserved F or W. Each record gives: CDR3 length, D gene, J gene, clone size, V gene, CDR3 DNA, CDR3 protein. D genes are given only for firm matches. Rows may omit the clone size; those that give it use once, few, many or a size class.

15 TRBD1 TRBJ1-5 once TRBV6-5 TGTGCCAGCAGGTCGACAGGGAAGGGCAATCAGCCCCAGCATTTT CASRSTGKGNQPQHF
15 . TRBJ2-5 . TRBV11-2 TGTGCCAGCAGCTTAGATATCCAGATTTCAGAGACCCAGTACTTC CASSLDIQISETQYF
15 . TRBJ1-5 . TRBV29-1 TGCAGCGTTGCAGACGGGGTTTTGGGCAATCAGCCCCAGCATTTT CSVADGVLGNQPQHF
13 . TRBJ2-3 . TRBV29-1 TGCAGCGTGTCTGGAGTACCGGCAGATACGCAGTATTTT CSVSGVPADTQYF
12 . TRBJ2-5 . TRBV7-2 TGTGCCAGCTCACCAGCAAGGGAGACCCAGTACTTC CASSPARETQYF
14 TRBD1 TRBJ1-5 once TRBV12-3/TRBV12-4 TGTGCCAGCAGTTTATCCAGGGGGGAACAGCCCCAGCATTTT CASSLSRGEQPQHF
16 TRBD2 TRBJ2-7 . TRBV2 TGTGCCAGCAGTGATCCGGGACTAGCGGGACTATACGAGCAGTACTTC CASSDPGLAGLYEQYF
13 . TRBJ1-1 few TRBV29-1 TGCAGCGTTGTCCGTGTCATGAACACTGAAGCTTTCTTT CSVVRVMNTEAFF
13 . TRBJ2-7 . TRBV6-5 TGTGCCAGCAGTACAGGAAGAGCCTACGAGCAGTACTTC CASSTGRAYEQYF
15 TRBD1 TRBJ2-7 once TRBV10-3 TGTGCCATCTCACCCTTGGGACAGGTCTCCTACGAGCAGTACTTC CAISPLGQVSYEQYF
15 TRBD2 TRBJ2-4 . TRBV29-1 TGCAGCGCCTGGAGACGGGCTAGCGGGATCGAGGAGCAGTACTTC CSAWRRASGIEEQYF
15 . TRBJ2-7 . TRBV5-1 TGCGCCAGCAGCGCCCCCGGGACTTTTTCCTACGAGCAGTACTTC CASSAPGTFSYEQYF
13 TRBD2 TRBJ2-3 . TRBV4-1 TGCGCCAGCACGGGACTAGCCCCCGATACGCAGTATTTT CASTGLAPDTQYF
13 . TRBJ1-1 . TRBV29-1 TGCAGCGTCGGCGGACGGCCGAACACTGAAGCTTTCTTT CSVGGRPNTEAFF
16 . TRBJ2-2 few TRBV5-1 TGCGCCAGCAGCAGCCGAGCGGACCCGAACACCGGGGAGCTGTTTTTT CASSSRADPNTGELFF